This T cell receptor beta chain was profiled in a study of T cell responses to AZD1222 COVID-19 vaccine. Study-wide results and caveats: Seropositive AZD1222 recipients at baseline numbered only five or six. The breadth and depth of Spike-specific TCRs increased once two AZD1222 doses had been given. Females made up more of the donors, who were largely white British, and clonal diversity may have come out too low.

With regard to this clone: What it recognizes is unknown.

Sequenced by immunoSEQ multiplex PCR; TCRdb stores in-frame clones only, minus some. The repertoire has 96,000 or so clones, roughly 90% of them found once; the top ten carry about a quarter. This CDR3 has 16 residues. The germline V gene encodes CDR1 SGHRS and CDR2 YFSETQ. V shed 3 bases, J shed 2 bases, and the junction held 3 bases outside the gene matches. The clonotype comes from an adult in good health. This material consisted of peripheral blood, taken on day 0 of AZD1222 vaccination. This chain joins TRBV5-1 and TRBJ2-3; TRBD2 matches at 13 bases. CDR3 bases: TGCGCCAGCAGCTCCGGGACTAGCGGGATCACAGATACGCAGTATTTT. This translates into CASSSGTSGITDTQYF. The full variable domain, with the rest looked up from reference TRBV5-1 and TRBJ2-3, is KAGVTQTPRYLIKTRGQQVTLSCSPISGHRSVSWYQQTPGQGLQFLFEYFSETQRNKGNFPGRFSGRQFSNSRSEMNVSTLELGDSALYLCASSSGTSGITDTQYFGPGTRLTVL.